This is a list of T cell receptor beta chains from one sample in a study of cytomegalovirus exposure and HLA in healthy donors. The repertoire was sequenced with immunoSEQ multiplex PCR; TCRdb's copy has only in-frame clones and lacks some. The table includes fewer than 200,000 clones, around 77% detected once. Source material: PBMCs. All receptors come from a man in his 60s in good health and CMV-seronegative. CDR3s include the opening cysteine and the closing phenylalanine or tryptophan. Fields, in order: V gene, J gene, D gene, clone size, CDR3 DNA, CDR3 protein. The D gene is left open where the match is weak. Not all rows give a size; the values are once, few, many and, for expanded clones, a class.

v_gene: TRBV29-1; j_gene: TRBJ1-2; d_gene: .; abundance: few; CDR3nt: TGCAGCGTTGATGCGGGGGGCGCGTATGGCTACACCTTC; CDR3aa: CSVDAGGAYGYTF
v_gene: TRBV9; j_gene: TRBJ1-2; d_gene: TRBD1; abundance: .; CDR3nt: TGTGCCAGCAGCATAGGGGGACAGGGTTCAGATGGCTACACCTTC; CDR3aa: CASSIGGQGSDGYTF
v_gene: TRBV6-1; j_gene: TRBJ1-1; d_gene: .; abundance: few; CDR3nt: TGTGCCAGCAGCGCGGGACTAGGGCGTGAAGCTTTCTTT; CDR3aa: CASSAGLGREAFF
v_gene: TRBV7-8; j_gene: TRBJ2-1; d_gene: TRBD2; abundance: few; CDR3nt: TGTGCCAGCAGCTTTATAGGGGACTACCTAAACAATGAGCAGTTCTTC; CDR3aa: CASSFIGDYLNNEQFF
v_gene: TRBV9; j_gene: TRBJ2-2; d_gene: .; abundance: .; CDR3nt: TGTGCCAGCAGCGTTAGGACAGACTACACCGGGGAGCTGTTTTTT; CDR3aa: CASSVRTDYTGELFF
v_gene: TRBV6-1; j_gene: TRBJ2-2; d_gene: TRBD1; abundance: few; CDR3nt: TGTGCCAGCACCGCGGGGACAGGGGCCACCGGGGAGCTGTTTTTT; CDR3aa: CASTAGTGATGELFF
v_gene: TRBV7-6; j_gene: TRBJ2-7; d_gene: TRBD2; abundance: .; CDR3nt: TGTGCCAGCAGCTCGACTAGCGGGAGGGTGTACTTC; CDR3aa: CASSSTSGRVYF
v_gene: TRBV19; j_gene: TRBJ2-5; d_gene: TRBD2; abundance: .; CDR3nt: TGTGCCAGTAGTATTCCCTCTCACGGGGGGGAAGAGACCCAGTACTTC; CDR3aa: CASSIPSHGGEETQYF
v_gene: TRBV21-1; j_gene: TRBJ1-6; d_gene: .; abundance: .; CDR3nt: TGTGCCAGCAGCAAAGTCCCCGGGGATCAGGCCCTCCACTTT; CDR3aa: CASSKVPGDQALHF
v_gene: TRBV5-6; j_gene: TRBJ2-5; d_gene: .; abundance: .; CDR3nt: TGTGCCAGCAGCTTTAGCGGTAGGAAAGAGACCCAGTACTTC; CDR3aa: CASSFSGRKETQYF
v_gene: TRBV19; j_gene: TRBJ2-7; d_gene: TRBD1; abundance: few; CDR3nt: TGTGCCAGTAGTTTGACAGGGGAGAACGAGCAGTACTTC; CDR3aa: CASSLTGENEQYF
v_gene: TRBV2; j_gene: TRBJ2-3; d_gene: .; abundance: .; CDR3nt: TGTGCCAGCAGTCGAGAGGCAGATACGCAGTATTTT; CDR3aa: CASSREADTQYF
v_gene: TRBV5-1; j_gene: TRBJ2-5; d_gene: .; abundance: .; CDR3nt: TGCGCCAGCAGCTTAGTGCAGGCCGCAGGAGAGACCCAGTACTTC; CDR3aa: CASSLVQAAGETQYF
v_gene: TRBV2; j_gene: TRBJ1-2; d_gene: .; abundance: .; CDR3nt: .; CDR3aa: CASILDRGYGYTF